The 23 T cell receptor beta chains in this list originate from one sample, sequenced in a study of early T cells in non-severe SARS-CoV-2 infection. In TCRdb, the 5' RACE reads were re-called with MiXCR into one record per CDR3 protein. The data show 77,000 or so distinct CDR3 sequences, roughly 15% seen once. The material was whole blood, obtained at baseline. Receptors originate from an adult who was a healthcare worker with PCR-confirmed SARS-CoV-2 infection or an uninfected control (not recorded which).

The rearrangement links TRBV5-1 to TRBJ2-7, with 9 bases lining up with TRBD2. With V trimmed by 4 bases and J by 4 bases, 12 bases remained unmatched. Germline V gives CDR1 SGHRS, CDR2 YFSETQ. The CDR3 extends over 16 amino acids. CDR3 protein: CASSLLGSGSNYEQYF. The CDR3, as DNA: TGCGCCAGCAGCCTCCTCGGTAGCGGGAGTAATTACGAGCAGTACTTC.

The chain is built from TRBV5-4 and TRBJ2-3, with 12 bases matching TRBD2. Trimming removed 3 bases from V and 5 bases from J; junction bases left unmatched: 10. This CDR3 has 17 amino acids. The V gene's germline CDR1 is SGHNT and CDR2 YYREEE (reference sequence). CDR3 region: CASSSPTSGRGIDTQYF. CDR3 nucleotide sequence: TGTGCCAGCAGCTCCCCGACTAGCGGGAGAGGAATAGATACGCAGTATTTT.

The chain recombines TRBV18 with TRBJ2-4, with TRBD1 as a possible D gene (6 bases). The V gene lost 2 bases and the J gene lost 3 bases, with 26 bases spanning the gap. Germline V gene data show CDR1 as KGHSH and CDR2 as LQKENI. The CDR3 runs to 20 residues. CDR3 coding DNA: TGTGCCAGCTCACCAGTTCCCACACAGGGAGCCTTTCTGGTCAAAAACATTCAGTACTTC. Encoded protein: CASSPVPTQGAFLVKNIQYF.

V is TRBV2 and J is TRBJ2-2; D perhaps matches TRBD2 (6 bases). The CDR3 contains 14 residues. Trimming took off 6 bases at V and 3 bases at J, with 11 bases between the two ends. Germline CDR1 is SNHLY and CDR2 is FYNNEI. The CDR3 DNA reads TGTGCCAGCAGGGAGGGAACCTACACCGGGGAGCTGTTTTTT. It codes for CASREGTYTGELFF.

This clonotype was counted a few times. The chain has TRBV28 and TRBJ1-1, with TRBD1 as a possible D gene (5 bases). V lost 1 base and J 5 bases, leaving 14 bases between the germline ends. The CDR3 is 15 amino acids. Germline V lookup: CDR1 MDHEN, CDR2 SYDVKM. CDR3 in amino acids: CASSLYRTTVTEAFF. The DNA for the CDR3 is TGTGCCAGCAGTTTATACAGGACTACGGTGACTGAAGCTTTCTTT.

This clonotype was seen a handful of times. This rearrangement joins TRBV7-9 to TRBJ1-1; D is undetermined. The germline V gene has CDR1 SEHNR and CDR2 FQNEAQ (reference sequence). The CDR3 covers 11 residues. V was trimmed by 2 bases and J by 14 bases, leaving 12 bases between them. The CDR3 DNA sequence: TGTGCCAGCAGCTTAACCCCCGGACCCTTCTTT. Encoded protein: CASSLTPGPFF.

In DNA form, the CDR3 reads TGCGCCAGCAGCCAAAAACGGTCCGGGAGTATGACCTACGAGCAGTACTTC. It translates to CASSQKRSGSMTYEQYF. This chain uses TRBV4-1 with TRBJ2-7, with a tentative D call TRBD2 (6 bases). The V and J ends lost 2 bases and 2 bases respectively, with 19 bases between them. The CDR3 sequence is 17 residues long. Germline lookup yields CDR1 MGHRA and CDR2 YSYEKL.

This clonotype was seen ten or more times. V is TRBV2 and J is TRBJ2-5; possibly TRBD2 for D (7 bases). V was trimmed by 3 bases and J by 5 bases, leaving 16 bases between them. The CDR3 totals 15 residues. Germline-derived CDR1 and CDR2 are SNHLY and FYNNEI. As DNA, the CDR3 is TGTGCCAGCAGTGAGGTTGGGGGGGCGTTGGAGACCCAGTACTTC. Translated, it gives CASSEVGGALETQYF. Full variable domain (outside the CDR3, taken from reference TRBV2 and TRBJ2-5): EPEVTQTPSHQVTQMGQEVILRCVPISNHLYFYWYRQILGQKVEFLVSFYNNEISEKSEIFDDQFSVERPDGSNFTLKIRSTKLEDSAMYFCASSEVGGALETQYFGPGTRLLVL.

This clonotype came up a few times. This chain uses TRBV5-4 with TRBJ1-2, with D possibly TRBD1 on 5 matching bases. Trimming took 1 base from V and 8 from J, leaving 24 bases between them. Germline V CDR1 and CDR2: SGHNT, YYREEE (reference sequence). The CDR3 covers 17 residues. The CDR3 DNA reads as TGTGCCAGCAGCTTGTTTGGCAGTCGGGGCGCGGGAGACGGCTACACCTTC. The encoded protein is CASSLFGSRGAGDGYTF.

This clonotype is medium-sized by share. V usage is TRBV27 and J usage is TRBJ2-7, with 14 positions matching TRBD2. The trim removed 4 bases at V and 5 bases at J, leaving 1 base unmatched. Germline assignment: CDR1 MNHEY and CDR2 SMNVEV (reference sequence). This CDR3 has 14 amino acids. The DNA for the CDR3 is TGTGCCAGCAGTTCGGGACTAGCGGGAGACGAGCAGTACTTC. Its protein product is CASSSGLAGDEQYF.

J is TRBJ1-1 and V is TRBV28; D is unclear. The germline V and J ends were trimmed by 8 bases and 0 bases, with 13 bases remaining between them. Germline V gene lookup returns CDR1 MDHEN and CDR2 SYDVKM. The CDR3 totals 14 residues. Written as DNA, the CDR3 is TGTGCCAGCGGCCGGGCCCCCATGAACACTGAAGCTTTCTTT. Its translation: CASGRAPMNTEAFF. The full variable domain, in which reference TRBV28 and TRBJ1-1 provide the parts outside the CDR3, is DVKVTQSSRYLVKRTGEKVFLECVQDMDHENMFWYRQDPGLGLRLIYFSYDVKMKEKGDIPEGYSVSREKKERFSLILESASTNQTSMYLCASGRAPMNTEAFFGQGTRLTVV.

Many counts were recorded for this clonotype. The rearrangement uses TRBV5-1 and TRBJ2-7, with TRBD2 matching 8 bases. The CDR3 runs 15 residues. Germline V gene lookup returns CDR1 SGHRS and CDR2 YFSETQ. Trimming took 0 bases from V and 5 from J; bases not matched to a gene: 7. The CDR3 nucleotides read TGCGCCAGCAGCTTGGACGGGACTAGTACCGACGAGCAGTACTTC. This gives the protein CASSLDGTSTDEQYF.

This clonotype was picked up a small number of times. This chain connects TRBV20-1 to TRBJ2-5; 9 positions match TRBD2. The germline gives CDR1 DFQATT, CDR2 SNEGSKA (reference sequence). This CDR3 comprises 16 residues. The V segment lost 4 bases and the J segment 8 bases; nucleotides outside the gene matches: 17. The CDR3, as DNA: TGCAGTGCTACACCCCGCCTGACTAGCGGTTGGGGAACCCAGTACTTC. It yields the protein CSATPRLTSGWGTQYF.

The chain carries TRBV6-5 and TRBJ2-2; a possible D gene is TRBD2 (5 bases). CDR3 length: 15 residues. Per germline, CDR1 MNHEY and CDR2 SVGAGI. The V end lost 10 bases, the J end lost 4 bases, and 19 bases lay between the germline ends. CDR3 nucleotides: TGTGCCACCTATTCCCCGGGGAGTCGCACCGGGGAGCTGTTTTTT. It specifies CATYSPGSRTGELFF.

The table lists this clonotype with many counts. The rearrangement links TRBV6-1 to TRBJ2-1; 7 nucleotides line up with TRBD1. J was trimmed by 2 bases and V by 6 bases; bases with no gene match: 10. This CDR3 spans 16 amino acids. The germline CDR1 and CDR2 sequences are MNHNS and SASEGT. The CDR3 loop reads CASSFSQGSPYNEQFF. The CDR3 nucleotides are TGTGCCAGCAGCTTTTCACAGGGGTCGCCCTACAATGAGCAGTTCTTC.

This sequence joins TRBV6-1 and TRBJ2-1, with 9 bases that match TRBD2. The V gene's germline CDR1 is MNHNS and CDR2 SASEGT. The CDR3 contains 17 residues. After removal of 2 bases from V and 0 bases from J, the junction contained 5 bases not matched to a gene. The CDR3 is CASSESPSGNSYNEQFF. The DNA for the CDR3 is TGTGCCAGCAGTGAATCCCCTAGCGGGAACTCCTACAATGAGCAGTTCTTC.

The J gene is TRBJ2-1, the V gene TRBV9, with 7 bases fitting TRBD2. This CDR3 is built from 18 residues. Germline loops: CDR1 SGDLS, CDR2 YYNGEE. The junction had 14 bases not matched to a gene; V was cut back by 2 bases and J by 3 bases. The CDR3 DNA reads as TGTGCCAGCAGCGTCGAATCAAACCGGGACTACTTCTACAATGAGCAGTTCTTC. Residues: CASSVESNRDYFYNEQFF.

The V and J genes are TRBV18 and TRBJ2-7; D may be TRBD2 (6 bases). With 3 bases removed from V and 2 bases from J, the gap between germline ends came to 14 bases. Germline-derived CDR1 and CDR2 are KGHSH and LQKENI. The CDR3 is made up of 15 amino acids. Here the CDR3 DNA reads TGTGCCAGCTCACCCCTCGGGGGTTCCACCTACGAGCAGTACTTC. It translates to CASSPLGGSTYEQYF. The entire variable domain, with the rest obtained from reference TRBV18 and TRBJ2-7, is as follows: NAGVMQNPRHLVRRRGQEARLRCSPMKGHSHVYWYRQLPEEGLKFMVYLQKENIIDESGMPKERFSAEFPKEGPSILRIQQVVRGDSAAYFCASSPLGGSTYEQYFGPGTRLTVT.

V gene TRBV18 combines with J gene TRBJ1-2, with D hard to call. The V end was cut by 3 bases, the J end by 8 bases, with 16 bases between. The CDR3 is 14 residues long. Germline lookup yields CDR1 KGHSH and CDR2 LQKENI. For the CDR3, the DNA is TGTGCCAGCTCACCGACTACGGGAAGTGAAGGCTACACCTTC. It yields the protein CASSPTTGSEGYTF.

The chain combines TRBV7-6 with TRBJ1-5; D is undetermined. Germline CDR1 SGHVS, CDR2 FNYEAQ. V gave up 2 bases and J gave up 1 base, with 9 bases separating them. The CDR3 runs to 15 residues. The CDR3 spells CASSLTGGSNQPQHF. CDR3 DNA sequence: TGTGCCAGCAGCTTAACGGGAGGGAGCAATCAGCCCCAGCATTTT.

This clonotype was found many times. This chain connects TRBV28 to TRBJ1-6; D is unclear. CDR1 is MDHEN, CDR2 SYDVKM, per germline. Trimming left V 6 bases short and J 6 bases short, with 9 bases between. This CDR3 is 13 amino acids long. The CDR3 region has the DNA TGTGCCAGCAGCCGGGGTTCTAATTCACCCCTCCACTTT. This codes for CASSRGSNSPLHF.

V and J are TRBV7-3 and TRBJ2-1; 9 bases are a match to TRBD1. In germline, CDR1 is SGHTA, CDR2 FQGTGA. J lost 8 bases, V lost 5 bases, and 4 bases had no gene match. The CDR3 spans 13 residues. CDR3: CASSPGQGYEQFF. The CDR3 bases are TGTGCCAGCAGCCCCGGACAGGGGTATGAGCAGTTCTTC.

Only a few counts were recorded for this clonotype. The chain uses TRBV7-3 and TRBJ2-3, with D unresolved. Germline V gene data show CDR1 as SGHTA and CDR2 as FQGTGA. Between the trimmed V and J ends, which lost 5 bases and 0 bases, there was a span of 15 bases. The CDR3 covers 16 residues. The CDR3 protein is CASSPSSASSTDTQYF. CDR3 bases: TGTGCCAGCAGCCCCTCGTCCGCTTCTAGCACAGATACGCAGTATTTT.